This T cell receptor beta chain was sequenced in a study of blood T cell repertoires in COVID-19. Whole-study context: COVID-19 samples, acute and convalescent, were from the United States, Italy and Spain. T cells, B-cell-depleted T cells, or PBMCs supplied cDNA or gDNA.

CDR3 length: 18 amino acids. V was pared by 0 bases and J by 0 bases, with 3 bases of the junction left unmatched. Germline assignment: CDR1 MGHRA and CDR2 YSYEKL. Source study methods: It was from reference gene primer amplification that nucleated cell counts were estimated. Sequenced by immunoSEQ multiplex PCR; TCRdb stores in-frame clones only, minus some. V and J calls and clone size are copied from that table; D and trimming were computed from the DNA. Altogether 250,000 to 350,000 clones are present, around 90% being singletons, with the ten largest covering roughly 9.1%. Sequences were obtained from peripheral blood. The clonotype comes from a man aged 18 to 35 with active or convalescent COVID-19. The chain is built from TRBV4-1 and TRBJ1-3, with TRBD1 matching 12 bases. The CDR3 region is CASSQEPGQGASGNTIYF. The DNA of the CDR3 is TGCGCCAGCAGCCAAGAACCGGGACAGGGGGCCTCTGGAAACACCATATATTTT.